A single sample is the source of the 26 T cell receptor beta chains below, sequenced in a study of cytomegalovirus exposure and HLA in healthy donors. The PCR employed 60 Vbeta primers together with 13 Jbeta primers. Sequenced by immunoSEQ multiplex PCR; TCRdb stores in-frame clones only, minus some. The sample lists about 190,000 clones, around four fifths occurring once. Sequenced sample: PBMCs. These TCRs come from a man in his forties or fifties in good health and CMV-seropositive.

The rearrangement uses TRBV29-1 and TRBJ2-7; 11 bases agree with TRBD1. The CDR3 covers 14 residues. CDR1 is SQVTM and CDR2 is ANQGSEA in the germline V gene. After removal of 6 bases from V and 6 bases from J, the junction contained 10 bases not matched to a gene. CDR3 bases: TGCAGCGTCCAGCGGGACAGGGGGACTTCCGAGCAGTACTTC. This sequence encodes CSVQRDRGTSEQYF.

In its sample, this clone was seen a few times. V usage is TRBV11-2 and J usage is TRBJ1-1, with a tentative D call TRBD1 (5 bases). From germline, CDR1 is SGHAT and CDR2 FQNNGV. Trimming shortened V by 2 bases and J by 6 bases, and 13 bases separated the two germline ends. This CDR3 is built from 14 residues. CDR3 bases: TGTGCCAGCAGCTTACGACAAGGGGTGTCTGAAGCTTTCTTT. Translated: CASSLRQGVSEAFF.

The rearrangement links TRBV7-2 to TRBJ2-7; no clear D gene. The CDR3 is made up of 14 amino acids. Germline V gene sequence: CDR1 SGHTA, CDR2 FQGNSA. Trimming removed 2 bases at V and 3 bases at J, with 11 bases between. The CDR3 is CASSLLSSDYEQYF. The CDR3 bases are TGTGCCAGCAGCTTACTCAGTTCCGACTACGAGCAGTACTTC.

This chain links TRBV11-2 with TRBJ1-2; D ambiguous. CDR3 size: 15 residues. V was shortened by 4 bases and J by 3 bases, with 15 bases between the two germline ends. The germline V gene has CDR1 SGHAT and CDR2 FQNNGV. The CDR3 DNA reads TGTGCCAGCAGCTCCGGGCCAGGAGGGTACTATGGCTACACCTTC. This codes for CASSSGPGGYYGYTF.

The chain employs TRBV5-4 and TRBJ2-7; 9 bases map to TRBD2. This CDR3 has 15 residues. With V trimmed by 3 bases and J by 1 base, 5 bases remained unmatched. Germline loops: CDR1 SGHNT, CDR2 YYREEE (reference sequence). The DNA of the CDR3 is TGTGCCAGCAGCTGGGGGACTAGCCTTTCCTACGAGCAGTACTTC. Translation: CASSWGTSLSYEQYF.

The chain recombines TRBV28 with TRBJ2-5; possible D gene TRBD2, 5 bases. The germline V gene encodes CDR1 MDHEN and CDR2 SYDVKM. The CDR3 runs 12 residues. Trimming left V 6 bases short and J 5 bases short, with 10 bases between. CDR3 sequence (DNA): TGTGCCAGCAGGGGCGGGTGGGAGACCCAGTACTTC. Translated, it gives CASRGGWETQYF.

This clone has only one observation. This chain joins TRBV14 and TRBJ1-2, with 7 bases matching TRBD1. This CDR3 is built from 17 residues. The V segment lost 4 bases and the J segment 4 bases; nucleotides outside the gene matches: 15. Looked up from germline, CDR1 is SGHDN and CDR2 is FVKESK. The DNA for the CDR3 is TGTGCCAGCAGCCCTCTCTCGCAGGGGGGCGATCCCTATGGCTACACCTTC. This encodes CASSPLSQGGDPYGYTF.

V usage is TRBV7-6 and J usage is TRBJ2-2, with D hard to call. In germline, CDR1 is SGHVS, CDR2 FNYEAQ. Trimming cost V 5 bases and J 3 bases, with 4 bases left between them. This CDR3 region has 12 residues. CDR3 bases: TGTGCCAGCAGCCCCGACACCGGGGAGCTGTTTTTT. This codes for CASSPDTGELFF.

In its sample, this clone was seen a few times. The J gene is TRBJ2-1, the V gene TRBV6-6; unclear D gene. Trimming pared 8 bases from V and 4 bases from J, leaving 18 bases between. The CDR3 is made up of 15 amino acids. CDR1 is MNHNY and CDR2 is SVGAGI in the germline V gene (reference sequence). CDR3 in amino acids: CASLLEARRYNEQFF. In DNA, the CDR3 is TGTGCCAGCCTCCTCGAAGCGCGGAGATACAATGAGCAGTTCTTC.

This clone has only one observation. V is TRBV5-1 and J is TRBJ2-1, with TRBD2 identical over 7 bases. The CDR3 totals 20 residues. The trim removed 1 base at V and 0 bases at J, leaving 16 bases unmatched. Germline CDR1 reads SGHRS; CDR2 reads YFSETQ. The DNA of the CDR3 is TGCGCCAGCAGCTTGAGGGTGAGGGCTGCGGGGGTAAACTCCTACAATGAGCAGTTCTTC. Its protein is CASSLRVRAAGVNSYNEQFF.

This chain uses TRBV5-1 with TRBJ2-1, with D perhaps matching TRBD2 (6 bases). Trimming left V 7 bases short and J 0 bases short, with 17 bases between. Germline V gene data show CDR1 as SGHRS and CDR2 as YFSETQ. This CDR3 spans 16 amino acids. CDR3 in DNA: TGCGCCAGCGGCCCCGCTAGCGCGAGCTCCTACAATGAGCAGTTCTTC. This encodes CASGPASASSYNEQFF. The entire variable domain, with the rest obtained from reference TRBV5-1 and TRBJ2-1, is as follows: KAGVTQTPRYLIKTRGQQVTLSCSPISGHRSVSWYQQTPGQGLQFLFEYFSETQRNKGNFPGRFSGRQFSNSRSEMNVSTLELGDSALYLCASGPASASSYNEQFFGPGTRLTVL.

V is TRBV6-1 and J is TRBJ1-3; 10 bases are shared with TRBD1. CDR1 is MNHNS and CDR2 is SASEGT in the germline V gene. CDR3 size: 15 residues. The V gene end was trimmed by 6 bases and the J gene end by 2 bases; junction bases not matched to a gene: 4. The CDR3 coding sequence is TGTGCCAGCAGAGCCGGGACAGGGGCTGGAAACACCATATATTTT. Translating gives CASRAGTGAGNTIYF.

The CDR3 nucleotides are TGTGCCAGCAGTTACGGTCAGGGGGCGCCCGTAGATACGCAGTATTTT. It codes for CASSYGQGAPVDTQYF. V is TRBV6-5 and J is TRBJ2-3; TRBD1 matches 8 bases. Germline CDR1 reads MNHEY; CDR2 reads SVGAGI. The CDR3 covers 16 residues. Losses at the gene ends were 2 bases for V and 5 bases for J; bases not matched to a gene: 9.

The V call is TRBV2, the J call TRBJ2-1; 9 nucleotides match TRBD1. Per the germline V gene, CDR1 is SNHLY and CDR2 is FYNNEI. Trimming cost V 7 bases and J 6 bases; bases outside gene matches: 4. CDR3 length: 13 residues. This chain's CDR3 is CASTPGQGNEQFF. The CDR3, as DNA: TGTGCCAGCACCCCGGGACAGGGCAATGAGCAGTTCTTC.

The J gene is TRBJ2-3, the V gene TRBV11-2; 11 nucleotides match TRBD2. CDR1 SGHAT and CDR2 FQNNGV come from the germline V gene. The CDR3 is 16 residues long. Losses at the gene ends were 8 bases for V and 0 bases for J; bases not matched to a gene: 7. The CDR3 loop is CASGQLAGVSTDTQYF. CDR3 DNA sequence: TGTGCCAGCGGCCAACTAGCGGGAGTGAGCACAGATACGCAGTATTTT.

CDR3 loop: CASSLKLGVTGEQYF. Here the CDR3 DNA reads TGTGCCAGCAGCTTAAAGCTAGGTGTAACAGGCGAGCAGTACTTC. The rearrangement uses TRBV5-4 and TRBJ2-7; D possibly corresponds to TRBD1 (5 bases). The CDR3 covers 15 residues. Germline-derived CDR1 and CDR2 are SGHNT and YYREEE (reference sequence). Trimming removed 2 bases at V and 6 bases at J, with 18 bases between.

The chain uses TRBV28 and TRBJ2-1, with D maybe TRBD2 (5 bases). This CDR3 is 13 amino acids long. V was pared by 5 bases and J by 8 bases, with 13 bases between. Per germline, CDR1 MDHEN and CDR2 SYDVKM. The CDR3 bases are TGTGCCAGCAGTCCCCCGGACTCATATGAGCAGTTCTTC. It yields the protein CASSPPDSYEQFF. The variable domain in full, with the rest retrieved from reference TRBV28 and TRBJ2-1, is DVKVTQSSRYLVKRTGEKVFLECVQDMDHENMFWYRQDPGLGLRLIYFSYDVKMKEKGDIPEGYSVSREKKERFSLILESASTNQTSMYLCASSPPDSYEQFFGPGTRLTVL.

Comments on this clone: The junction differs from germline at one of its ends, possibly a read error. The V gene is TRBV27, the J gene TRBJ2-6; a possible D gene is TRBD1 (6 bases). Germline assignment: CDR1 MNHEY and CDR2 SMNVEV (reference sequence). This CDR3 has 18 amino acids. The CDR3 DNA is TGTGCCAGCAGTCTATCGACAGGATCGGGGACTGGGGCCAACGTCCTGACTTTC. Encoded protein: CASSLSTGSGTGANVLTF.

The chain's CDR3 is CASSLATSWGEQYF. The CDR3 nucleotides are TGCGCCAGCAGCTTGGCCACTAGTTGGGGCGAGCAGTACTTC. This sequence joins TRBV5-1 and TRBJ2-7, with D tentatively TRBD2 (5 bases). Trimming took 0 bases from V and 6 from J, leaving 13 bases between them. The V gene's germline CDR1 is SGHRS and CDR2 YFSETQ. CDR3 length equals 14 residues.

CDR3 sequence: CASSPEATGTYYEQYF. CDR3 DNA sequence: TGCGCCAGCAGCCCGGAGGCCACCGGGACATACTACGAGCAGTACTTC. The chain is built from TRBV5-1 and TRBJ2-7; D is perhaps TRBD1 (6 bases). V lost 4 bases to trimming and J lost 3 bases, with 20 bases between them. The CDR3 has 16 amino acids. Germline V gene data show CDR1 as SGHRS and CDR2 as YFSETQ.

The V call is TRBV5-1, the J call TRBJ1-4, with D possibly matching TRBD1 (5 bases). The CDR3 length is 15 residues. Per germline, CDR1 SGHRS and CDR2 YFSETQ. With 2 bases removed from V and 8 bases from J, the gap between germline ends came to 16 bases. Here the CDR3 reads CASSFGSGAREKLFF. The CDR3 nucleotides are TGCGCCAGCAGCTTTGGATCTGGGGCTCGGGAAAAACTGTTTTTT.

The genes are TRBV11-2 and TRBJ2-7; D is ambiguous. With 1 base removed from V and 5 bases from J, the gap between germline ends came to 12 bases. Germline V gene sequence: CDR1 SGHAT, CDR2 FQNNGV. CDR3 length equals 14 residues. In DNA, the CDR3 is TGTGCCAGCAGCTTAGCGGTCGGTCCGAACGAGCAGTACTTC. Protein product: CASSLAVGPNEQYF.

J is TRBJ1-5 and V is TRBV6-1, with a possible D match to TRBD1 (5 bases). This CDR3 has 15 amino acids. Trimming left V 8 bases short and J 1 base short, with 15 bases between. Germline CDR1 and CDR2: MNHNS and SASEGT. CDR3 in amino acids: CASSGGVTSNQPQHF. CDR3 DNA sequence: TGTGCCAGCTCTGGGGGGGTTACGAGCAATCAGCCCCAGCATTTT.

The rearrangement links TRBV5-4 to TRBJ1-1, with 10 bases matching TRBD1. CDR1 SGHNT and CDR2 YYREEE come from the germline V gene (reference sequence). V lost 4 bases to trimming and J lost 6 bases; unmatched junction nucleotides: 3. CDR3 length: 13 amino acids. The CDR3 nucleotides are TGTGCCAGCAGCAGAGGACAGGGGGCTGAAGCTTTCTTT. As protein: CASSRGQGAEAFF.

The chain has TRBV5-1 and TRBJ2-7; D may be TRBD2 (7 bases). Trimming removed 4 bases from V and 2 bases from J, with 31 bases in between. The V gene's germline CDR1 is SGHRS and CDR2 YFSETQ. CDR3 length: 20 residues. The CDR3 is CASSPRGSQGLREIPYEQYF. The CDR3 nucleotides read TGCGCCAGCAGCCCAAGAGGGTCCCAGGGGTTGCGGGAGATTCCCTACGAGCAGTACTTC.

As regards this clone: This sample also contains other DNA sequences that code for the same CDR3. The genes are TRBV5-6 and TRBJ2-1; tentative D call: TRBD2 (6 bases). The CDR3 has 15 residues. Trimming removed 3 bases at V and 4 bases at J, with 14 bases between. The V gene's germline CDR1 is SGHDT and CDR2 YYEEEE. Here the CDR3 reads CASSYLAESYNEQFF. The CDR3 bases are TGTGCCAGCAGCTATTTAGCGGAGAGTTACAATGAGCAGTTCTTC.